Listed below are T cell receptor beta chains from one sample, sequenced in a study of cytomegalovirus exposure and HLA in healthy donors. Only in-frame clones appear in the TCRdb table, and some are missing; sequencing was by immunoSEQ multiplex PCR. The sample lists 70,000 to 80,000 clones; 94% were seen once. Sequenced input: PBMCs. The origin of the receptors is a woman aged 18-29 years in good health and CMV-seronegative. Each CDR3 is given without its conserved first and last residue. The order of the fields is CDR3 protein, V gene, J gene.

ASGRGSYNEQF	TRBV6-1	TRBJ2-1
ASSYSRTGNTGELF	TRBV6-6	TRBJ2-2
AWSAGTGTPNEKLF	TRBV30	TRBJ1-4
ASSLVRVGYT	TRBV28	TRBJ1-2
ATYDRGGSVYGYT	TRBV19	TRBJ1-2
ASSPLPAEKNGYT	TRBV18	TRBJ1-2
ASSPPNRVGNSPLH	TRBV4-1	TRBJ1-6
ASSPSRDQPQH	TRBV18	TRBJ1-5
ASSRDRVGEGQF	TRBV6-1	TRBJ2-1
ASSYSQGRDGYT	TRBV7-9	TRBJ1-2
ASSFRELGLQQY	TRBV11-2	TRBJ2-7
ASSSRTTGGVNEKLF	TRBV7-8	TRBJ1-4